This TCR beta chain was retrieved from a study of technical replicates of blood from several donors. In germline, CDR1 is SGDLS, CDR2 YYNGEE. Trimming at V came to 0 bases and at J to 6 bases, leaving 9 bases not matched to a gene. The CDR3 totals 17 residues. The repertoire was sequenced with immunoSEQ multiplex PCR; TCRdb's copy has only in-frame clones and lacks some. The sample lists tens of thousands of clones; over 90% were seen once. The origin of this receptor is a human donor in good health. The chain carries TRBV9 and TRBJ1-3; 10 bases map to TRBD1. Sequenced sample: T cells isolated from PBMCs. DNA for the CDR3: TGTGCCAGCAGCGTAGCGTATCTGACAGGGGGCGAAAACACCATATATTTT. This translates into CASSVAYLTGGENTIYF. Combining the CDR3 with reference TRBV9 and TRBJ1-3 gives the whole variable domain DSGVTQTPKHLITATGQRVTLRCSPRSGDLSVYWYQQSLDQGLQFLIQYYNGEERAKGNILERFSAQQFPDLHSELNLSSLELGDSALYFCASSVAYLTGGENTIYFGEGSWLTVV.